The next 25 T cell receptor beta chains were all read from a single sample in a study of T cells in Graves' hyperthyroidism and ophthalmopathy. Amplification of TCR beta CDR3 regions used RNA as the template. The TCR CDR3 was amplified in a first-round RT-PCR using the HTBI primer set. TCRdb independently ran MiXCR on the multiplex PCR reads; one entry per CDR3 protein. The top ten clones hold 17% of a sample with 500,000 or so distinct CDR3 sequences, over 15% of them seen once. The sample taken for sequencing was blood. The receptors derive from a woman younger than 30 with Graves' ophthalmopathy.

The chain links TRBV6-2 or TRBV6-3 to TRBJ1-2; the match to TRBD1 covers 8 bases. The V gene's germline CDR1 is MNHEY and CDR2 SVGEGT. This CDR3 has 14 amino acids. Trimming at V came to 5 bases and at J to 6 bases, leaving 8 bases not matched to a gene. The CDR3 is CASSRGGTGNGYTF. CDR3 sequence (DNA): TGTGCCAGCAGTCGCGGCGGGACAGGCAATGGCTACACCTTC.

Many counts were recorded for this clonotype. V gene TRBV7-2 combines with J gene TRBJ2-7, with 7 bases aligning to TRBD2. Per the germline V gene, CDR1 is SGHTA and CDR2 is FQGNSA. Trimming at V came to 1 base and at J to 4 bases, leaving 10 bases not matched to a gene. This CDR3 has 16 amino acids. This chain's CDR3 is CASSLESRLADYEQYF. CDR3 nucleotide sequence: TGTGCCAGCAGCTTAGAGAGTAGACTAGCAGATTACGAGCAGTACTTC.

The J gene is TRBJ2-5, the V gene TRBV19; possibly TRBD2 for D (5 bases). This CDR3 region has 17 residues. Trimming removed 4 bases from V and 4 bases from J, with 22 bases in between. Germline CDR1 reads LNHDA; CDR2 reads SQIVND (reference sequence). The chain's CDR3 is CASSKWEPSRFRETQYF. The CDR3 DNA reads TGTGCCAGTAGTAAATGGGAGCCGAGTCGATTTCGAGAGACCCAGTACTTC. Supplemented by reference TRBV19 and TRBJ2-5, the full variable domain reads DGGITQSPKYLFRKEGQNVTLSCEQNLNHDAMYWYRQDPGQGLRLIYYSQIVNDFQKGDIAEGYSVSREKKESFPLTVTSAQKNPTAFYLCASSKWEPSRFRETQYFGPGTRLLVL.

This clonotype was counted many times. V gene TRBV2 combines with J gene TRBJ1-3; D is possibly TRBD1 (5 bases). The CDR3 sequence is 14 residues long. Per germline, CDR1 SNHLY and CDR2 FYNNEI. The V end lost 3 bases, the J end lost 4 bases, and 10 bases lay between the germline ends. The CDR3 loop is CASSDRASGNTIYF. The CDR3 DNA reads TGTGCCAGCAGTGACAGGGCGAGCGGAAACACCATATATTTT.

The chain is built from TRBV28 and TRBJ2-2; 8 bases agree with TRBD2. The V gene end was trimmed by 3 bases and the J gene end by 8 bases; junction bases not matched to a gene: 11. CDR1 is MDHEN, CDR2 SYDVKM, per germline. The CDR3 spans 16 residues. The CDR3 DNA reads as TGTGCCAGCAGTTTGGGACGGGAGGGCCTGTTTGGGGAGCTGTTTTTT. Amino acid sequence: CASSLGREGLFGELFF.

This clonotype came up many times. V is TRBV2 and J is TRBJ2-2, with 8 bases that match TRBD2. The CDR3 extends over 16 amino acids. CDR1 and CDR2 from the germline V gene are SNHLY and FYNNEI. With V trimmed by 1 base and J by 4 bases, 5 bases remained unmatched. CDR3 DNA sequence: TGTGCCAGCAGTGAAGAGGCGGGGGGCGGCACCGGGGAGCTGTTTTTT. It yields the protein CASSEEAGGGTGELFF.

Many counts were recorded for this clonotype. The rearrangement joins TRBV12-3 or TRBV12-4 to TRBJ2-7, with D perhaps TRBD1 (6 bases). V lost 6 bases and J 7 bases, leaving 16 bases between the germline ends. The CDR3 is 13 residues long. The CDR3 sequence: CASRPTRGSEQYF. CDR3 bases: TGTGCCAGCAGGCCGACCAGGGGTTCGGAGCAGTACTTC.

The chain combines TRBV29-1 with TRBJ2-3, with D perhaps given as TRBD1 or TRBD2 (6 bases each). V dropped 1 base and J dropped 2 bases, with 19 bases sitting between them. Looked up from germline, CDR1 is SQVTM and CDR2 is ANQGSEA. The CDR3 contains 17 residues. CDR3 coding DNA: TGCAGCGTTGAAGGGAGGGACACCTTCCCCCACACAGATACGCAGTATTTT. Translated: CSVEGRDTFPHTDTQYF.

The rearrangement uses TRBV5-6 and TRBJ2-7, with 8 bases fitting TRBD2. J was trimmed by 2 bases and V by 3 bases; bases with no gene match: 7. From germline, CDR1 is SGHDT and CDR2 YYEEEE. CDR3 size: 15 residues. CDR3 sequence reads: CASSSTSGKAYEQYF. The DNA of the CDR3 is TGTGCCAGCAGCTCCACTAGCGGAAAAGCCTACGAGCAGTACTTC. The full variable domain, its missing parts supplied by reference TRBV5-6 and TRBJ2-7, is DAGVTQSPTHLIKTRGQQVTLRCSPKSGHDTVSWYQQALGQGPQFIFQYYEEEERQRGNFPDRFSGHQFPNYSSELNVNALLLGDSALYLCASSSTSGKAYEQYFGPGTRLTVT.

The table lists this clonotype with many counts. The V call is TRBV15, the J call TRBJ2-1; 8 positions agree with TRBD2. Germline V gene lookup returns CDR1 LNHNV and CDR2 YYDKDF (reference sequence). The CDR3 covers 19 residues. The V segment lost 5 bases and the J segment 0 bases; nucleotides outside the gene matches: 15. The CDR3 protein is CATSPCCGGHSSSYNEQFF. The CDR3 coding sequence is TGTGCCACCAGCCCCTGCTGCGGGGGGCACTCCAGCTCCTACAATGAGCAGTTCTTC.

With regard to this clonotype: The junction differs from germline at one of its ends, possibly a read error. The chain uses TRBV24-1 and TRBJ2-7; 10 bases match TRBD2. This CDR3 has 16 residues. Germline V gene lookup returns CDR1 KGHDR and CDR2 SFDVKD. Here the CDR3 reads CATSDSSGRALVEQCF. The CDR3 DNA reads as TGTGCCACCAGTGATTCAAGCGGGAGGGCCCTCGTCGAGCAGTGCTTC.

This clonotype appeared a few times. The chain links TRBV7-6 to TRBJ2-7; D is unresolved. V lost 5 bases and J 4 bases, leaving 30 bases between the germline ends. CDR1 is SGHVS and CDR2 is FNYEAQ in the germline V gene. This CDR3 region has 19 residues. DNA for the CDR3: TGTGCCAGCAGCCCCGAAGTAGCCCCCAGCTACGTCCCTGTATACGAGCAGTACTTC. Its translation: CASSPEVAPSYVPVYEQYF.

This chain joins TRBV20-1 and TRBJ2-5; TRBD2 is a possible D gene (7 bases). The CDR3 is 12 residues long. Per the germline V gene, CDR1 is DFQATT and CDR2 is SNEGSKA (reference sequence). V was shortened by 5 bases and J by 5 bases, with 12 bases between the two germline ends. The CDR3 protein is CSAAGGLETQYF. CDR3 coding DNA: TGCAGTGCTGCCGGGGGGCTCGAGACCCAGTACTTC.

In its sample, this clonotype was seen a few times. This may be a read error, as it is one base from a much larger clone. The chain is built from TRBV5-5 and TRBJ2-3, with D perhaps TRBD1 (6 bases). The CDR3 totals 15 residues. From germline, CDR1 is SGHKS and CDR2 YYEKEE (reference sequence). V lost 2 bases, J lost 0 bases, and 10 bases lay in between. CDR3 sequence (DNA): TGTGCCAGCAGCTTCACAGGGTCTAGCACAGATACGCAGTATTTT. This translates into CASSFTGSSTDTQYF.

This CDR3 is CATSPRLGEQYF. CDR3 DNA: TGTGCCACCAGCCCACGGTTGGGGGAGCAGTACTTC. This chain uses TRBV15 with TRBJ2-7; D ambiguous. V was pared by 5 bases and J by 7 bases, with 12 bases between. Looked up from germline, CDR1 is LNHNV and CDR2 is YYDKDF (reference sequence). CDR3 length: 12 amino acids. The full variable domain, rest sourced from reference TRBV15 and TRBJ2-7, is DAMVIQNPRYQVTQFGKPVTLSCSQTLNHNVMYWYQQKSSQAPKLLFHYYDKDFNNEADTPDNFQSRRPNTSFCFLDIRSPGLGDTAMYLCATSPRLGEQYFGPGTRLTVT.

This clonotype came up many times. The gene calls are TRBV10-3 and TRBJ2-3; D perhaps matches TRBD1 (5 bases). There are 14 residues in the CDR3. V was shortened by 6 bases and J by 0 bases, with 10 bases between the two germline ends. Germline V CDR1 and CDR2: ENHRY, SYGVKD. For the CDR3, the DNA is TGTGCCATCAGCCCAGGGCCCAGCACAGATACGCAGTATTTT. Translation gives CAISPGPSTDTQYF.

This clonotype has a count of ten or more. CDR3 loop: CASSMPGPASYEQYF. The CDR3 bases are TGTGCCAGCAGTATGCCGGGCCCAGCAAGCTACGAGCAGTACTTC. V usage is TRBV28 and J usage is TRBJ2-7; D is ambiguous. The V gene's germline CDR1 is MDHEN and CDR2 SYDVKM. V dropped 5 bases and J dropped 3 bases, with 17 bases sitting between them. The CDR3 totals 15 residues.

This clonotype was recorded at least ten times. The J gene is TRBJ1-1, the V gene TRBV7-3, with TRBD1 identical over 8 bases. CDR1 and CDR2 from the germline V gene are SGHTA and FQGTGA. The ends lost 3 bases at V and 11 bases at J; junction bases unmatched: 5. The CDR3 has 12 amino acids. The CDR3: CASSFTGGSAFF. CDR3 nucleotide sequence: TGTGCCAGCAGCTTCACAGGGGGTAGTGCTTTCTTT.

The chain carries TRBV6-2 or TRBV6-3 and TRBJ2-1; TRBD2 matches 7 bases. The CDR3 runs to 15 residues. With V trimmed by 5 bases and J by 0 bases, 4 bases remained unmatched. Germline assignment: CDR1 MNHEY and CDR2 SVGEGT. The CDR3 protein is CASSDRLASYNEQFF. In nucleotides, the CDR3 is TGTGCCAGCAGTGATCGACTAGCCTCCTACAATGAGCAGTTCTTC.

This clonotype was detected ten times or more. This chain connects TRBV20-1 to TRBJ2-3, with D perhaps TRBD2 (6 bases). Germline V gives CDR1 DFQATT, CDR2 SNEGSKA (reference sequence). CDR3 length: 13 residues. V was shortened by 6 bases and J by 2 bases, with 12 bases between the two germline ends. Written as DNA, the CDR3 is TGCAGTGCCAGACTAGGGACCACAGATACGCAGTATTTT. Translated, it gives CSARLGTTDTQYF.

Many counts were recorded for this clonotype. V usage is TRBV27 and J usage is TRBJ1-1, with D unresolved. The germline CDR1 and CDR2 sequences are MNHEY and SMNVEV (reference sequence). This CDR3 spans 17 amino acids. V was trimmed by 5 bases and J by 3 bases, leaving 22 bases between them. CDR3 DNA: TGTGCCAGCAGTCCCCTCCCCCGTGTAGGGAGTCACACTGAAGCTTTCTTT. Residues: CASSPLPRVGSHTEAFF.

CDR3 coding DNA: TGCGCCAGCAAAATTACCTTAACCACCGGGGAGCTGTTTTTT. Translated: CASKITLTTGELFF. The rearrangement joins TRBV4-3 to TRBJ2-2; D unclear. V lost 7 bases, J lost 4 bases, and 13 bases lay in between. CDR3 length: 14 residues. From germline, CDR1 is LGHNA and CDR2 YSLEER.

The chain carries TRBV19 and TRBJ1-1; the D gene is possibly TRBD1 (5 bases). Trimming cost V 5 bases and J 0 bases, with 13 bases left between them. Germline lookup yields CDR1 LNHDA and CDR2 SQIVND (reference sequence). The CDR3 runs to 15 residues. For the CDR3, the DNA is TGTGCCAGTAGTCCGCGGGGACGGTTGAACACTGAAGCTTTCTTT. Translated: CASSPRGRLNTEAFF.

The chain uses TRBV14 and TRBJ1-2, with D perhaps matching TRBD1 (6 bases). This CDR3 is built from 17 residues. The germline V gene encodes CDR1 SGHDN and CDR2 FVKESK. Trimming left V 4 bases short and J 1 base short, with 19 bases between. The CDR3 DNA is TGTGCCAGCAGCCCCCGAGGGGGGAATTTTATTAACTATGGCTACACCTTC. Translation: CASSPRGGNFINYGYTF. The full variable domain, completed using reference TRBV14 and TRBJ1-2, is EAGVTQFPSHSVIEKGQTVTLRCDPISGHDNLYWYRRVMGKEIKFLLHFVKESKQDESGMPNNRFLAERTGGTYSTLKVQPAELEDSGVYFCASSPRGGNFINYGYTFGSGTRLTVV.

The table lists this clonotype with a few counts. The CDR3 DNA reads TGTGCCAGCAGCTTAGCTATTCAGGGGGCAGGGGAAAACATTCAGTACTTC. Translation: CASSLAIQGAGENIQYF. The V and J genes are TRBV7-9 and TRBJ2-4; 8 nucleotides align to TRBD1. This CDR3 contains 17 residues. Per the germline V gene, CDR1 is SEHNR and CDR2 is FQNEAQ (reference sequence). V trimming: 0 bases; J trimming: 5 bases; junction bases outside the gene matches: 9. Looking up the rest from reference TRBV7-9 and TRBJ2-4 gives the full variable domain: DTGVSQNPRHKITKRGQNVTFRCDPISEHNRLYWYRQTLGQGPEFLTYFQNEAQLEKSRLLSDRFSAERPKGSFSTLEIQRTEQGDSAMYLCASSLAIQGAGENIQYFGAGTRLSVL.